This T cell receptor beta chain was captured in a study of CD4 T cells in relation to SARS-CoV-2 and coronaviruses. The sample holds a few counts of this clone. Its antigen is undetermined. Before the COVID-19 pandemic, during about 2011-2019, CD4+ T cells were taken from unexposed donors. CD4+ T cells were isolated from the cells after more than 8 days of culture. Here immunoSEQ multiplex PCR was the method, and the copy in TCRdb shows in-frame clones only, minus some. The sample shows roughly 10,000 clones, under 80% of them seen only once. The sequencing sample was made of CD4+ T cells from PBMCs, cultured in vitro. This TCR was sampled from a human donor in good health.

The CDR3 protein is CASSRQWAAGRDIQYF. The CDR3 region has the DNA TGTGCCAGCAGCCGCCAATGGGCGGCCGGTAGAGACATTCAGTACTTC. This chain connects TRBV5-5 to TRBJ2-4; D uncertain. Trimming took 4 bases from V and 8 from J, leaving 22 bases between them. The CDR3 is 16 amino acids. Germline V gene data show CDR1 as SGHKS and CDR2 as YYEKEE (reference sequence).